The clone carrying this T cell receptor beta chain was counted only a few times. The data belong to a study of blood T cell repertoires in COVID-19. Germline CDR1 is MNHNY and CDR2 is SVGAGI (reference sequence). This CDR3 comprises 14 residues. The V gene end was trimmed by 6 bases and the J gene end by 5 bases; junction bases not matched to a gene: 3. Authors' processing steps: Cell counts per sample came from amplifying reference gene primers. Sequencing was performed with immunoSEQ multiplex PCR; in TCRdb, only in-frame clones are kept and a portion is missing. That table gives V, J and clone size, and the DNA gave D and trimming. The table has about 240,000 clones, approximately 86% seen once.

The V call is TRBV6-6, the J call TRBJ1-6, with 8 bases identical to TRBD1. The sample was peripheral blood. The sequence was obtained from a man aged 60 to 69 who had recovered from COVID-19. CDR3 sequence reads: CASSPDRDNSPLHF. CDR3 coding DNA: TGTGCCAGCAGCCCGGACAGGGATAATTCACCCCTCCACTTT.